The 31 T cell receptor beta chains presented below share a single source sample, sequenced in a study of T cells in Graves' hyperthyroidism and ophthalmopathy (dated by TCRdb to the late 2010s). The library was made by multiplex PCR. TCRdb records Illumina HiSeq 2000 as the sequencer. Amplification of TCR beta CDR3 regions was carried out from RNA transcripts. The first round of RT-PCR for the TCR CDR3 was performed with the HTBI primer set and the Qiagen OneStep RT-PCR kit. TCRdb applied fastp at Q25 and MiXCR to the public reads, then kept only in-frame beta chains. Rows with one shared CDR3 protein collapse into an entry with the most common genes and DNA. The sample table contains about 280,000 distinct CDR3 sequences; only one count was recorded for 25% to 30% of them. The ten most abundant clones make up around 30% of the sample. Sequencing was performed on blood. The receptor source for this set is a man aged 35 to 55 with Graves' hyperthyroidism that later progressed to Graves' ophthalmopathy.

This clonotype appeared many times. The chain joins TRBV29-1 to TRBJ2-5, with a tentative D call TRBD1 (7 bases). The CDR3 runs to 14 residues. Germline V CDR1 and CDR2: SQVTM, ANQGSEA. V was trimmed by 3 bases and J by 5 bases, leaving 16 bases between them. In nucleotides, the CDR3 is TGCAGCGTTGAGGATACAGGGGCGGGGGAGACCCAGTACTTC. Encoded protein: CSVEDTGAGETQYF. Together with reference TRBV29-1 and TRBJ2-5, the CDR3 gives the full variable domain: SAVISQKPSRDICQRGTSLTIQCQVDSQVTMMFWYRQQPGQSLTLIATANQGSEATYESGFVIDKFPISRPNLTFSTLTVSNMSPEDSSIYLCSVEDTGAGETQYFGPGTRLLVL.

In its sample, this clonotype was seen many times. The chain recombines TRBV10-3 with TRBJ1-2; perhaps TRBD1 as D (6 bases). CDR1 is ENHRY and CDR2 is SYGVKD in the germline V gene. This CDR3 is 15 amino acids long. V was shortened by 0 bases and J by 4 bases, with 12 bases between the two germline ends. The CDR3 DNA reads as TGTGCCATCAGTGAGTCGAGGGGGGCCGGCTATGGCTACACCTTC. Protein sequence: CAISESRGAGYGYTF.

The chain links TRBV6-1 to TRBJ1-2; TRBD1 agrees at 9 bases. CDR3 length: 14 residues. V trimming: 6 bases; J trimming: 6 bases; junction bases outside the gene matches: 8. Germline V gives CDR1 MNHNS, CDR2 SASEGT. The CDR3 loop is CASSTGDRVHGYTF. The CDR3 DNA follows: TGTGCCAGCAGCACCGGGGACAGGGTCCATGGCTACACCTTC.

This clonotype occurred many times. The chain carries TRBV19 and TRBJ2-2; D is possibly TRBD1 (6 bases). The V and J ends lost 3 bases and 1 base respectively, with 9 bases between them. The germline V gene encodes CDR1 LNHDA and CDR2 SQIVND (reference sequence). This CDR3 is 15 amino acids long. The CDR3 DNA sequence: TGTGCCAGTAGTATGAGAGGGGGGAACACCGGGGAGCTGTTTTTT. This gives the protein CASSMRGGNTGELFF. The full variable domain, completed using reference TRBV19 and TRBJ2-2, is DGGITQSPKYLFRKEGQNVTLSCEQNLNHDAMYWYRQDPGQGLRLIYYSQIVNDFQKGDIAEGYSVSREKKESFPLTVTSAQKNPTAFYLCASSMRGGNTGELFFGEGSRLTVL.

The chain carries TRBV12-3 or TRBV12-4 and TRBJ1-2, with 10 bases identical to TRBD1. The CDR3 extends over 16 amino acids. The J segment lost 8 bases and the V segment lost 6 bases, leaving 15 bases of the junction unmatched. The CDR3 sequence is CASRATPGQGSAGYTF. The CDR3 DNA sequence: TGTGCCAGCAGGGCGACTCCGGGACAGGGGAGCGCGGGCTACACCTTC.

The gene calls are TRBV6-1 and TRBJ1-1; 7 positions agree with TRBD1. CDR1 is MNHNS and CDR2 is SASEGT in the germline V gene. The CDR3 length is 15 residues. Unmatched junction bases numbered 10, after V lost 5 bases and J lost 4 bases. This chain's CDR3 is CASSQLGGAGTEAFF. DNA for the CDR3: TGTGCCAGCAGTCAACTAGGGGGCGCGGGCACTGAAGCTTTCTTT.

This clonotype showed up many times. V and J are TRBV6-2 or TRBV6-3 and TRBJ1-6; 7 bases are shared with TRBD1. CDR1 and CDR2 (germline): MNHEY, SVGEGT. The CDR3 is made up of 15 amino acids. With V trimmed by 6 bases and J by 8 bases, 10 bases remained unmatched. CDR3 nucleotides: TGTGCCAGCAGGCGTACCTGGGACAGCTATTCACCCCTCCACTTT. It translates to CASRRTWDSYSPLHF.

The sample holds many counts of this clonotype. This chain connects TRBV25-1 to TRBJ2-3, with D hard to call. The CDR3 covers 14 residues. Germline assignment: CDR1 MGHDK and CDR2 SYGVNS. Trimming pared 5 bases from V and 0 bases from J, leaving 9 bases between. The CDR3 loop reads CASSQARSTDTQYF. The CDR3 nucleotides read TGTGCCAGCAGTCAAGCGAGGAGCACAGATACGCAGTATTTT.

The chain joins TRBV11-2 to TRBJ2-7, with 13 nucleotides matching TRBD2. V shed 6 bases and J 5 bases; nucleotides not matched to a gene: 4. The germline V gene encodes CDR1 SGHAT and CDR2 FQNNGV. This CDR3 has 14 residues. This CDR3 reads CASSHGLAGDEQYF. The DNA for the CDR3 is TGTGCCAGCAGTCACGGACTAGCGGGAGACGAGCAGTACTTC.

This clonotype was seen at least ten times. The chain is built from TRBV5-1 and TRBJ1-1; D unresolved. From germline, CDR1 is SGHRS and CDR2 YFSETQ. The CDR3 has 14 residues. V was trimmed by 0 bases and J by 1 base, leaving 7 bases between them. The CDR3 DNA reads as TGCGCCAGCAGCTTGGCTACGGGGAACACTGAAGCTTTCTTT. As protein: CASSLATGNTEAFF.

This clonotype has ten or more counts. The chain employs TRBV27 and TRBJ2-7; TRBD1 might be the D (6 bases). The CDR3 is 14 residues long. The germline V and J ends were trimmed by 5 bases and 4 bases, with 15 bases remaining between them. Germline assignment: CDR1 MNHEY and CDR2 SMNVEV (reference sequence). CDR3 region: CASSLLKGVYEQYF. Written as DNA, the CDR3 is TGTGCCAGCAGTCTCCTCAAGGGGGTATACGAGCAGTACTTC.

This clonotype was counted ten times or more. V is TRBV6-4 and J is TRBJ1-1; possibly TRBD1 for D (5 bases). V dropped 6 bases and J dropped 1 base, with 27 bases sitting between them. From germline, CDR1 is MRHNA and CDR2 SNTAGT. There are 19 residues in the CDR3. DNA for the CDR3: TGTGCCAGCAGCCCCCCGGCCTCCAGGGCCATACTTCAGAACACTGAAGCTTTCTTT. This sequence encodes CASSPPASRAILQNTEAFF.

In this sample, this clonotype turned up many times. The chain recombines TRBV19 with TRBJ1-5, with D tentatively TRBD1 (6 bases). Germline V gene sequence: CDR1 LNHDA, CDR2 SQIVND (reference sequence). V lost 9 bases and J 6 bases, leaving 18 bases between the germline ends. This CDR3 spans 14 amino acids. CDR3: CASSQTGSGQPQHF. The CDR3 bases are TGTGCCAGCAGCCAGACAGGATCGGGTCAGCCCCAGCATTTT.

This clonotype has a count of ten or more. V is TRBV28 and J is TRBJ1-2; no clear D. This CDR3 spans 12 amino acids. Germline assignment: CDR1 MDHEN and CDR2 SYDVKM. Trimming stripped 8 bases from V and 7 bases from J, with 14 bases between. The CDR3 reads CASATALSGYTF. The CDR3 DNA reads TGTGCCAGCGCCACGGCCTTGTCTGGCTACACCTTC.

This clonotype was detected ten times or more. V is TRBV20-1 and J is TRBJ2-5; 8 bases are a match to TRBD2. This CDR3 comprises 14 residues. Per germline, CDR1 DFQATT and CDR2 SNEGSKA (reference sequence). The V gene end was trimmed by 8 bases and the J gene end by 0 bases; junction bases not matched to a gene: 8. The CDR3 loop is CSSLRLANQETQYF. The DNA for the CDR3 is TGCAGTTCCCTGAGACTAGCGAACCAAGAGACCCAGTACTTC.

This clonotype was counted ten times or more. This chain joins TRBV20-1 and TRBJ2-5; 9 positions agree with TRBD2. V lost 6 bases and J lost 4; bases outside the gene matches: 9. The CDR3 contains 14 residues. In germline, CDR1 is DFQATT, CDR2 SNEGSKA (reference sequence). The CDR3 DNA sequence: TGCAGTGCGAGGCCTGCTAGCGGGATAGAGACCCAGTACTTC. The encoded protein is CSARPASGIETQYF.

This clonotype was observed many times. The chain uses TRBV24-1 and TRBJ1-5; 8 positions agree with TRBD1. The J segment lost 5 bases and the V segment lost 2 bases, leaving 13 bases of the junction unmatched. The germline CDR1 and CDR2 sequences are KGHDR and SFDVKD. The CDR3 is 18 amino acids. The CDR3 bases are TGTGCCACCAGTGATTCAACGGGAGGACAGGGTTACGATCAGCCCCAGCATTTT. Its protein product is CATSDSTGGQGYDQPQHF.

V is TRBV6-2 or TRBV6-3 and J is TRBJ1-1, with 7 bases identical to TRBD1. The CDR3 runs 18 residues. Germline trimming cut 6 bases from V and 0 bases from J; bases unmatched to any gene: 16. Germline lookup yields CDR1 MNHEY and CDR2 SVGEGT. The CDR3 nucleotides read TGTGCCAGCAGCCCTAGGGACAGACTCAACCAGATGAACACTGAAGCTTTCTTT. This sequence encodes CASSPRDRLNQMNTEAFF.

This clonotype occurred many times. This sequence joins TRBV11-3 and TRBJ1-6, with 10 bases identical to TRBD1. Germline loops: CDR1 SGHNT, CDR2 YENEEA. Trimming removed 2 bases from V and 11 bases from J; junction bases left unmatched: 9. There are 16 residues in the CDR3. The CDR3 protein is CASSLTWGTGEPPLHF. In DNA, the CDR3 is TGTGCCAGCAGCTTAACGTGGGGGACAGGGGAACCACCCCTCCACTTT.

The table lists this clonotype with a few counts. Given a much more abundant clone one base away, this may be a read error. The V gene is TRBV5-1, the J gene TRBJ2-5; the D gene could be TRBD1 or TRBD2 (5 bases each). CDR1 and CDR2 from the germline V gene are SGHRS and YFSETQ. There are 15 residues in the CDR3. The DNA of the CDR3 is TGCCCCAGCAGCTTGTTTCCGGGGCCCCAAGAGACCCAGTACTTC. Translated: CPSSLFPGPQETQYF.

The V and J genes are TRBV6-2 or TRBV6-3 and TRBJ1-2; the match to TRBD1 covers 7 bases. The J segment lost 8 bases and the V segment lost 0 bases, leaving 12 bases of the junction unmatched. This CDR3 has 16 amino acids. Germline CDR1 reads MNHEY; CDR2 reads SVGEGT. CDR3 amino acids: CASSYSVTTGRSGYTF. The CDR3 coding sequence is TGTGCCAGCAGTTACTCGGTTACGACAGGGAGGTCCGGCTACACCTTC.

At least ten counts were recorded for this clonotype. This chain links TRBV12-3 or TRBV12-4 with TRBJ1-3, with D hard to call. The CDR3 loop spans 16 amino acids. Trimming stripped 2 bases from V and 0 bases from J, with 11 bases between. In nucleotides, the CDR3 is TGTGCCAGCAGTTTACGGGGTCCCCACTCTGGAAACACCATATATTTT. It is translated as CASSLRGPHSGNTIYF.

This clonotype was counted many times. V gene TRBV30 combines with J gene TRBJ2-1, with TRBD2 identical over 15 bases. Germline CDR1 is GTSNPN and CDR2 is SVGIG (reference sequence). This CDR3 region has 15 residues. V dropped 2 bases and J dropped 7; count of bases not matched to a gene: 3. Here the CDR3 DNA reads TGTGCCTGGAGTCCCGGACTAGCGGGAGGGAATGAGCAGTTCTTC. This codes for CAWSPGLAGGNEQFF.

This chain joins TRBV28 and TRBJ2-7, with a weak D call TRBD2 (5 bases). This CDR3 is built from 12 residues. V was clipped by 7 bases and J by 6 bases, with 13 bases between them. CDR1 is MDHEN, CDR2 SYDVKM, per germline. This chain's CDR3 is CASIGLLREQYF. The CDR3 region has the DNA TGTGCCAGCATTGGACTGCTTCGCGAGCAGTACTTC.

This chain connects TRBV4-1 to TRBJ2-7; D call uncertain. The V end was cut by 2 bases, the J end by 4 bases, with 18 bases between. This CDR3 region has 16 residues. CDR1 is MGHRA and CDR2 is YSYEKL in the germline V gene. The CDR3 loop is CASSQLPPPGGYEQYF. In nucleotides, the CDR3 is TGCGCCAGCAGCCAACTTCCCCCTCCAGGCGGATACGAGCAGTACTTC.

This clonotype has ten or more counts. The chain joins TRBV6-5 to TRBJ1-2; the match to TRBD1 covers 7 bases. The CDR3 runs to 14 residues. CDR1 MNHEY and CDR2 SVGAGI come from the germline V gene. Trimming took 4 bases from V and 4 from J; bases not matched to a gene: 6. CDR3 DNA sequence: TGTGCCAGCAGTTCCCGGGACAGCTCCTATGGCTACACCTTC. It specifies CASSSRDSSYGYTF.

This clonotype was recorded at least ten times. The chain uses TRBV10-3 and TRBJ2-5; 9 nucleotides match TRBD1. The germline gives CDR1 ENHRY, CDR2 SYGVKD. The CDR3 is made up of 15 amino acids. V was clipped by 4 bases and J by 5 bases; unmatched bases: 8. Here the CDR3 DNA reads TGTGCCATCAGTGGGGAGGGACAGGGTCGGGAGACCCAGTACTTC. It is translated as CAISGEGQGRETQYF.

This clonotype was observed at least ten times. The V call is TRBV29-1, the J call TRBJ1-2; D might be TRBD1 (6 bases). Trimming stripped 4 bases from V and 1 base from J, with 13 bases between. The germline gives CDR1 SQVTM, CDR2 ANQGSEA. There are 14 residues in the CDR3. The CDR3 sequence is CSVGLGQINYGYTF. The CDR3 DNA is TGCAGCGTTGGGCTCGGACAGATTAACTATGGCTACACCTTC.

In this sample, this clonotype turned up many times. CDR3: CAWSVDRNQPQHF. CDR3 coding DNA: TGTGCCTGGAGTGTCGACAGAAATCAGCCCCAGCATTTT. The chain links TRBV30 to TRBJ1-5; possible D gene TRBD1, 5 bases. V lost 0 bases and J lost 4, with 7 bases in between. The germline CDR1 and CDR2 sequences are GTSNPN and SVGIG (reference sequence). The CDR3 runs 13 residues.

This clonotype has at least ten counts. The J gene is TRBJ1-2, the V gene TRBV12-3 or TRBV12-4; no definite D call. The length of the CDR3 is 14 residues. With 1 base removed from V and 8 bases from J, the gap between germline ends came to 14 bases. The CDR3 DNA sequence: TGTGCCAGCAGTTTAGTAGGACGGCCCTCGGGCTACACCTTC. Its translation is CASSLVGRPSGYTF.

The rearrangement links TRBV27 to TRBJ1-5; D is perhaps TRBD1 (5 bases). Trimming left V 0 bases short and J 3 bases short, with 12 bases between. Germline V lookup: CDR1 MNHEY, CDR2 SMNVEV (reference sequence). The CDR3 loop spans 16 amino acids. CDR3 residues: CASSLSVDSLNQPQHF. CDR3 in DNA: TGTGCCAGCAGTTTATCGGTCGACAGCCTCAATCAGCCCCAGCATTTT.